Listed here are 26 T cell receptor beta chains from one sample, sequenced in a study of regulatory T cells in long-lasting Graves disease. Library construction for TCR beta used iRepertoire HTBI primers and Arm-PCR of CDR3 regions. One entry per CDR3 protein, called by TCRdb with MiXCR from the multiplex PCR reads. The repertoire holds around 250,000 distinct CDR3 sequences, with about 18% as singletons. As to time point: newly diagnosed GD, antithyroid drugs for less than 3 months. Preparation of the TCR library used RNA extracted from PBMCs. In addition, the sample was reused for a study of T cells in Graves' hyperthyroidism and ophthalmopathy.

This sample comprised peripheral blood mononuclear cells (PBMCs), obtained at new diagnosis, from a patient treated with antithyroid drugs. These receptors originate from a woman in her 30s with Graves disease.

This clonotype was counted between two and nine times. The chain couples TRBV6-2 or TRBV6-3 to TRBJ1-2; tentatively, D is TRBD1 (5 bases). The CDR3 extends over 17 amino acids. The germline V gene has CDR1 MNHEY and CDR2 SVGEGT. With 1 base removed from V and 4 bases from J, the gap between germline ends came to 19 bases. The CDR3 DNA is TGTGCCAGCAGTTACTTTTTAGGGACTCAGGAAGGCTATGGCTACACCTTC. Translating it yields CASSYFLGTQEGYGYTF.

The chain recombines TRBV6-1 with TRBJ1-1; D gene ambiguous. Trimming pared 6 bases from V and 3 bases from J, leaving 14 bases between. The CDR3 is 14 amino acids. CDR1 and CDR2 from the germline V gene are MNHNS and SASEGT. CDR3 DNA: TGTGCCAGCAGAACCCTGGGTGGTGACACTGAAGCTTTCTTT. Amino acids: CASRTLGGDTEAFF.

In its sample, this clonotype was seen a few times. This may come from a read error, since a much larger clone is one base off. The chain links TRBV27 to TRBJ2-4; 7 bases agree with TRBD1. V shed 4 bases, J shed 8 bases, and the junction held 8 bases outside the gene matches. Per the germline V gene, CDR1 is MNHEY and CDR2 is SMNVEV (reference sequence). The CDR3 is made up of 14 amino acids. CDR3 sequence: CASSSGTVTDIQYF. The DNA of the CDR3 is TGTGCCAGCAGTTCCGGGACAGTGACAGACATTCAGTACTTC.

This clonotype was detected ten times or more. The rearrangement links TRBV11-2 to TRBJ2-5; 8 bases match TRBD2. The V gene end was trimmed by 7 bases and the J gene end by 4 bases; junction bases not matched to a gene: 8. Germline CDR1 reads SGHAT; CDR2 reads FQNNGV. There are 14 residues in the CDR3. The CDR3 nucleotides read TGTGCCAGCAAGCGTTCGGCGGGGGGAGAGACCCAGTACTTC. The encoded protein is CASKRSAGGETQYF.

This clonotype was seen many times. This chain links TRBV2 with TRBJ1-4; D remains ambiguous. The germline V and J ends were trimmed by 6 bases and 1 base, with 15 bases remaining between them. The germline CDR1 and CDR2 sequences are SNHLY and FYNNEI. The CDR3 is 16 amino acids. Here the CDR3 reads CASSPDLLITNEKLFF. Written as DNA, the CDR3 is TGTGCCAGCAGCCCCGATCTACTCATAACTAATGAAAAACTGTTTTTT.

A remark on this clonotype: A read error may explain this, as a much larger clone is one base away. V gene TRBV7-9 combines with J gene TRBJ1-2; D perhaps matches TRBD1 (6 bases). Germline CDR1 reads SEHNR; CDR2 reads FQNEAQ (reference sequence). This CDR3 is built from 14 residues. The CDR3 region is CAGSGGQGDGGYTF. CDR3 sequence (DNA): TGTGCCGGCAGCGGGGGGCAGGGAGACGGGGGCTACACCTTC.

This clonotype was observed a handful of times. A read error may explain this, as a much larger clone is one base away. The chain links TRBV10-2 to TRBJ1-5; D not certain. CDR3 length: 14 residues. Looked up from germline, CDR1 is WSHSY and CDR2 is SAAADI. Trimming pared 10 bases from V and 0 bases from J, leaving 13 bases between. CDR3 in DNA: TGCGCCAACAGACGGACGGGTAGCAATCAGCCCCAGCATTTT. Translation gives CANRRTGSNQPQHF.

This clonotype was detected only a few times. One end of the junction varies from germline; a read error may be responsible. The chain recombines TRBV5-6 with TRBJ2-7; possibly TRBD1 for D (6 bases). Germline V gene data show CDR1 as SGHDT and CDR2 as YYEEEE. The length of the CDR3 is 13 residues. The CDR3, as DNA: TGTGCCAGCGGCTTCCAGGGGTCCTACGAGCAGTACTTC. Amino acid sequence: CASGFQGSYEQYF.

This clonotype has at least ten counts. This rearrangement joins TRBV6-5 to TRBJ2-1, with TRBD2 identical over 10 bases. V lost 2 bases and J lost 8; bases outside the gene matches: 6. CDR1 and CDR2 from the germline V gene are MNHEY and SVGAGI. This CDR3 is built from 15 residues. CDR3 in DNA: TGTGCCAGCAGTTACGGGGCTAGCGGGGGTTATGAGCAGTTCTTC. It specifies CASSYGASGGYEQFF.

The table lists this clonotype with a count of one. The genes are TRBV7-2 and TRBJ2-5; TRBD1 agrees at 11 bases. In germline, CDR1 is SGHTA, CDR2 FQGNSA. Trimming at V came to 5 bases and at J to 5 bases, leaving 7 bases not matched to a gene. The CDR3 length is 15 residues. The CDR3 protein is CASSPGQGARETQYF. The CDR3 DNA is TGTGCCAGCAGCCCCGGACAGGGGGCAAGGGAGACCCAGTACTTC.

This clonotype is a singleton in its sample. With a much larger clone just one base away, this may be a read error. Because it lacks the conserved phenylalanine or tryptophan at the end, this CDR3 is likely a read error. The chain uses TRBV7-2 and TRBJ1-2; D gene unclear. Per germline, CDR1 SGHTA and CDR2 FQGNSA. V was clipped by 6 bases and J by 7 bases, with 18 bases between them. The CDR3 spans 14 residues. The CDR3 DNA sequence: TGTGCCAGCAGATCAAACGGGAGGTCCCCTGGCTACACCTTA. It codes for CASRSNGRSPGYTL.

This clonotype was found many times. This chain connects TRBV18 to TRBJ2-2; TRBD2 might be the D (6 bases). The CDR3 is 14 amino acids. From germline, CDR1 is KGHSH and CDR2 LQKENI. The V end was cut by 3 bases, the J end by 1 base, with 6 bases between. CDR3 nucleotides: TGTGCCAGCTCACCGCGGGAGAACACCGGGGAGCTGTTTTTT. This translates into CASSPRENTGELFF.

In this sample, this clonotype turned up many times. The chain is built from TRBV7-2 and TRBJ2-5, with D possibly matching TRBD1 (6 bases). The CDR3 is 15 residues long. CDR1 and CDR2 (germline): SGHTA, FQGNSA. V lost 5 bases and J lost 3, with 16 bases in between. CDR3 DNA sequence: TGTGCCAGCAGCCCACCGAGGGGGTTCGAAGAGACCCAGTACTTC. The encoded protein is CASSPPRGFEETQYF.

The chain combines TRBV19 with TRBJ2-3; 8 bases map to TRBD2. The CDR3 has 16 residues. V lost 4 bases to trimming and J lost 2 bases; unmatched junction nucleotides: 8. Germline V gene lookup returns CDR1 LNHDA and CDR2 SQIVND (reference sequence). CDR3 in amino acids: CASSRGSGAYTDTQYF. CDR3 nucleotide sequence: TGTGCCAGTAGTAGGGGTAGCGGGGCTTACACAGATACGCAGTATTTT.

This clonotype was seen at least ten times. The rearrangement joins TRBV11-2 to TRBJ2-3; D is unresolved. This CDR3 region has 13 residues. Per the germline V gene, CDR1 is SGHAT and CDR2 is FQNNGV. The ends were cut back, 2 bases at V and 9 bases at J, with 12 bases in the middle. The CDR3 protein is CASSLSSSRTQYF. The CDR3 coding sequence is TGTGCCAGCAGCTTATCGTCTAGTCGAACGCAGTATTTT.

The chain carries TRBV5-6 and TRBJ1-1; D is perhaps TRBD1 (6 bases). Trimming took 0 bases from V and 3 from J, leaving 15 bases between them. CDR1 is SGHDT and CDR2 is YYEEEE in the germline V gene. CDR3 size: 16 residues. CDR3 sequence: CASSLAQGMGYTEAFF. The CDR3 DNA reads as TGTGCCAGCAGCTTGGCGCAGGGGATGGGTTACACTGAAGCTTTCTTT.

This clonotype was counted at least ten times. This sequence joins TRBV7-8 and TRBJ2-2; 8 nucleotides match TRBD2. Looked up from germline, CDR1 is SGHVS and CDR2 is FQNEAQ. The V segment lost 3 bases and the J segment 3 bases; nucleotides outside the gene matches: 6. This CDR3 comprises 16 residues. CDR3 DNA sequence: TGTGCCAGCAGCTTCTACGGGGGGGCCGACACCGGGGAGCTGTTTTTT. This encodes CASSFYGGADTGELFF.

There are many counts of this clonotype. This chain joins TRBV27 and TRBJ1-5; D not resolved. CDR1 and CDR2 from the germline V gene are MNHEY and SMNVEV (reference sequence). V lost 5 bases and J lost 5, with 13 bases in between. CDR3 length: 14 residues. CDR3 region: CASSPNVGDQPQHF. The CDR3 bases are TGTGCCAGCAGTCCCAACGTAGGAGATCAGCCCCAGCATTTT.

The chain combines TRBV6-2 or TRBV6-3 with TRBJ1-2, with TRBD1 matching over 9 bases. The CDR3 is 14 residues long. V lost 5 bases and J lost 6; bases outside the gene matches: 7. Germline CDR1 reads MNHEY; CDR2 reads SVGEGT. CDR3 loop: CASSRGQGRDGYTF. The CDR3 DNA follows: TGTGCCAGCAGTCGGGGACAGGGTCGTGATGGCTACACCTTC.

This clonotype was observed many times. The CDR3 region has the DNA TGTGCCAGCTCGGAACAGGCGAGCTCCTATAATTCACCCCTCCACTTT. Its translation is CASSEQASSYNSPLHF. V usage is TRBV18 and J usage is TRBJ1-6; possibly TRBD1 for D (5 bases). Germline values: CDR1 KGHSH, CDR2 LQKENI. V was pared by 6 bases and J by 0 bases, with 12 bases between. The CDR3 spans 16 residues. The whole variable domain, remainder taken from reference TRBV18 and TRBJ1-6, is NAGVMQNPRHLVRRRGQEARLRCSPMKGHSHVYWYRQLPEEGLKFMVYLQKENIIDESGMPKERFSAEFPKEGPSILRIQQVVRGDSAAYFCASSEQASSYNSPLHFGNGTRLTVT.

This clonotype was seen ten or more times. The chain is built from TRBV20-1 and TRBJ1-1; D gene unclear. There are 10 residues in the CDR3. CDR1 is DFQATT, CDR2 SNEGSKA, per germline (reference sequence). CDR3 protein: CSAENTEAFF. CDR3 nucleotides: TGCAGCGCCGAAAACACTGAAGCTTTCTTT.

This clonotype showed up just a few times. A read error may produce the germline difference seen at one junction end. The rearrangement links TRBV12-3 or TRBV12-4 to TRBJ1-1; D remains unclear. The CDR3 consists of 15 residues. CDR3 residues: CASSLGTGEITEAFF. The CDR3 DNA sequence: TGTGCCAGCAGCTTAGGCACGGGAGAGATCACTGAAGCTTTCTTT.

The rearrangement links TRBV7-6 to TRBJ2-2, with TRBD2 matching over 11 bases. This CDR3 is built from 14 residues. CDR1 is SGHVS and CDR2 is FNYEAQ in the germline V gene. J gave up 6 bases and V 8 bases, and 5 bases lay outside the gene matches. The CDR3 loop is CASALAGGPGELFF. The CDR3 DNA follows: TGTGCCAGCGCCCTAGCGGGGGGCCCCGGGGAGCTGTTTTTT. The full variable domain, rest sourced from reference TRBV7-6 and TRBJ2-2, is GAGVSQSPRYKVTKRGQDVALRCDPISGHVSLYWYRQALGQGPEFLTYFNYEAQQDKSGLPNDRFSAERPEGSISTLTIQRTEQRDSAMYRCASALAGGPGELFFGEGSRLTVL.

CDR3 in amino acids: CASSFVRVSLGETQYF. Here the CDR3 DNA reads TGTGCCAGCAGCTTCGTTAGGGTATCCTTAGGGGAGACCCAGTACTTC. The chain uses TRBV5-4 and TRBJ2-5; D is unresolved. Trimming took off 2 bases at V and 5 bases at J, with 19 bases between the two ends. The CDR3 totals 16 residues. The germline V gene encodes CDR1 SGHNT and CDR2 YYREEE (reference sequence).

This clonotype has a count of ten or more. The J gene is TRBJ1-1, the V gene TRBV7-8; 7 bases match TRBD1. Unmatched junction bases numbered 4, after V lost 3 bases and J lost 0 bases. The CDR3 covers 15 residues. CDR1 and CDR2 from the germline V gene are SGHVS and FQNEAQ. The CDR3 DNA reads as TGTGCCAGCAGCTTCCGGGACAGCTTGAACACTGAAGCTTTCTTT. Translation gives CASSFRDSLNTEAFF.

The V call is TRBV7-6, the J call TRBJ1-6, with TRBD1 as a possible D gene (6 bases). CDR3 length equals 17 residues. Germline V gene lookup returns CDR1 SGHVS and CDR2 FNYEAQ. The germline V and J ends were trimmed by 5 bases and 6 bases, with 20 bases remaining between them. The CDR3 loop is CASSVEWYTGSNSPLHF. The CDR3 region has the DNA TGTGCCAGCAGCGTAGAATGGTATACAGGGTCTAATTCACCCCTCCACTTT.